A selection of T cell receptor beta chains follows, all from one sample in a study of blood T cells in healthy people across ages. A single record per CDR3 protein comes from TCRdb applying MiXCR to the 5' RACE reads. The sample lists hundreds of thousands of distinct CDR3 sequences; 62% were seen once. The sample consisted of blood. These TCRs come from a man between 25 and 39 years old in good health. The CDR3 runs from the conserved cysteine through the conserved F or W. D genes are given only for firm matches. The size entry is marked missing in some rows and otherwise reads once, few, many or a size class.

j_gene: TRBJ2-2
v_gene: TRBV5-1
d_gene: TRBD1
abundance: NA
CDR3nt: TGCGCCAGCAGCCGCGTGACAGGGGGGACCGGGGAGCTGTTTTTT
CDR3aa: CASSRVTGGTGELFF

j_gene: TRBJ2-5
v_gene: TRBV20-1
d_gene: TRBD1
abundance: NA
CDR3nt: TGCAGTGCTAAGGGGACAGGGTCACCGACCCAGTACTTC
CDR3aa: CSAKGTGSPTQYF

j_gene: TRBJ1-5
v_gene: TRBV11-2
d_gene: NA
abundance: NA
CDR3nt: TGTGCCAGCAGCTTAGGGAGGGGTAGGAATCAGCCCCAGCATTTT
CDR3aa: CASSLGRGRNQPQHF

j_gene: TRBJ2-1
v_gene: TRBV9
d_gene: NA
abundance: NA
CDR3nt: TGTGCCAGCAGCGTAGAGGGGTGTGAGCAGTTCTTC
CDR3aa: CASSVEGCEQFF

j_gene: TRBJ2-3
v_gene: TRBV4-3
d_gene: NA
abundance: NA
CDR3nt: TGCGCCAGCAGCCAAAGAGTCACTATTACCACAGATACGCAGTATTTT
CDR3aa: CASSQRVTITTDTQYF

j_gene: TRBJ2-7
v_gene: TRBV12-3/TRBV12-4
d_gene: NA
abundance: few
CDR3nt: TGTGCCAGCCTGGACGGGGGCGCCTCCTACGAGCAGTACTTC
CDR3aa: CASLDGGASYEQYF

j_gene: TRBJ2-7
v_gene: TRBV4-2
d_gene: TRBD2
abundance: NA
CDR3nt: TGTGCCAGCAGCCAAGAGATTAGCGGGGTCTACGAGCAGTACTTC
CDR3aa: CASSQEISGVYEQYF

j_gene: TRBJ2-7
v_gene: TRBV27
d_gene: NA
abundance: NA
CDR3nt: TGTGCCAGCAGTTTGGAGAGGTCGCGGAGCGAGCAGTACTTC
CDR3aa: CASSLERSRSEQYF

j_gene: TRBJ1-2
v_gene: TRBV5-1
d_gene: NA
abundance: few
CDR3nt: TGCGCCAGCAGATTCGGGGAGATAGCGGAAAACTATGGCTACACCTTC
CDR3aa: CASRFGEIAENYGYTF

j_gene: TRBJ2-2
v_gene: TRBV11-2
d_gene: NA
abundance: NA
CDR3nt: TGTGCCAGCAGTCCTCGGGGGCCTAGCGGAGGAGAGGAGCTGTTTTTT
CDR3aa: CASSPRGPSGGEELFF

j_gene: TRBJ2-7
v_gene: TRBV28
d_gene: NA
abundance: NA
CDR3nt: TGTGCCAGCAGTCTATCGTGGTACGAGCAGTACTTC
CDR3aa: CASSLSWYEQYF

j_gene: TRBJ2-7
v_gene: TRBV29-1
d_gene: NA
abundance: NA
CDR3nt: TGCAGCGTTGAAGATAGGGGGGGGAATACGTACGAGCAGTACTTC
CDR3aa: CSVEDRGGNTYEQYF

j_gene: TRBJ2-1
v_gene: TRBV7-9
d_gene: NA
abundance: NA
CDR3nt: TGTGCCAGCAGCTTGTCCGGGACAACTTACAATGAGCAGTTCTTC
CDR3aa: CASSLSGTTYNEQFF

j_gene: TRBJ2-5
v_gene: TRBV13
d_gene: NA
abundance: NA
CDR3nt: TGTGCCAGCAGCAGAAATAGGGGTTTCCGAGAGACCCAGTACTTC
CDR3aa: CASSRNRGFRETQYF

j_gene: TRBJ2-7
v_gene: TRBV5-5
d_gene: TRBD1
abundance: few
CDR3nt: TGTGCCAGCAGCCACGGACAGGGCCGGTACGAGCAGTACTTC
CDR3aa: CASSHGQGRYEQYF

j_gene: TRBJ2-5
v_gene: TRBV14
d_gene: NA
abundance: NA
CDR3nt: TGTGCCAGCAGCCAAGGGGGCCTGGGGACCCAGTACTTC
CDR3aa: CASSQGGLGTQYF

j_gene: TRBJ1-5
v_gene: TRBV7-9
d_gene: NA
abundance: NA
CDR3nt: TGTGCCAGCAGCTTAGGGGGGGTCCCTGACCAGCCCCAGCATTTT
CDR3aa: CASSLGGVPDQPQHF

j_gene: TRBJ2-5
v_gene: TRBV7-8
d_gene: NA
abundance: NA
CDR3nt: TGTGCCAGCAGCGCCCCGGACGGGGAGACCCAGTACTTC
CDR3aa: CASSAPDGETQYF

j_gene: TRBJ2-3
v_gene: TRBV6-5
d_gene: NA
abundance: NA
CDR3nt: TGTGCCAGCAGGAGTTCGCCCCTTACGCAGTATTTT
CDR3aa: CASRSSPLTQYF

j_gene: TRBJ1-2
v_gene: TRBV4-2
d_gene: NA
abundance: few
CDR3nt: TGTGCCAGCAGCCGCACTGATGTACAGGGAGGGAACTATGGCTACACCTTC
CDR3aa: CASSRTDVQGGNYGYTF

j_gene: TRBJ2-4
v_gene: TRBV4-2
d_gene: TRBD1
abundance: NA
CDR3nt: TGTGCCAGCAGCCAGAGGGGACAGCCAGAAAACATTCAGTACTTC
CDR3aa: CASSQRGQPENIQYF

j_gene: TRBJ2-2
v_gene: TRBV4-2
d_gene: NA
abundance: NA
CDR3nt: TGTGCCAGCAGCCAAGAGGGGTGGAGCGGGGAGCTGTTTTTT
CDR3aa: CASSQEGWSGELFF

j_gene: TRBJ2-7
v_gene: TRBV7-2
d_gene: NA
abundance: NA
CDR3nt: TGTGCCAGCAGCTTAAGTGTTACTGAAAGCTCCTACGAGCAGTACTTC
CDR3aa: CASSLSVTESSYEQYF

j_gene: TRBJ2-1
v_gene: TRBV28
d_gene: NA
abundance: NA
CDR3nt: TGTGCCGTCAAGGGGGGGTACGAGGGGAATGAGCAGTTCTTC
CDR3aa: CAVKGGYEGNEQFF

j_gene: TRBJ2-7
v_gene: TRBV6-5
d_gene: NA
abundance: NA
CDR3nt: TGTGCCAGCAGTTACGGCTCAGAAACCTACGAGCAGTACTTC
CDR3aa: CASSYGSETYEQYF

j_gene: TRBJ2-1
v_gene: TRBV7-8
d_gene: TRBD2
abundance: few
CDR3nt: TGTGCCAGCAGCAGCTCCGGGGGGGCCAGCTCCTACAATGAGCAGTTCTTC
CDR3aa: CASSSSGGASSYNEQFF

j_gene: TRBJ1-4
v_gene: TRBV6-6
d_gene: NA
abundance: NA
CDR3nt: TGTGCCAGCAGTTACCCCAGGGCCGAGGGTAATGAAAAACTGTTTTTT
CDR3aa: CASSYPRAEGNEKLFF

j_gene: TRBJ2-1
v_gene: TRBV9
d_gene: NA
abundance: NA
CDR3nt: TGTGCCAGCAGCGTAGAAGGCGGTCGATACAATGAGCAGTTCTTC
CDR3aa: CASSVEGGRYNEQFF

j_gene: TRBJ2-5
v_gene: TRBV21-1
d_gene: NA
abundance: NA
CDR3nt: TGTGCCAGCAGCAAAGCGGGCAAGCGGGGACAAGAGACCCAGTACTTC
CDR3aa: CASSKAGKRGQETQYF

j_gene: TRBJ2-7
v_gene: TRBV27
d_gene: NA
abundance: few
CDR3nt: TGTGCCAGCAGTTTCGGCAGGGCCAACGAGCAGTACTTC
CDR3aa: CASSFGRANEQYF

j_gene: TRBJ2-7
v_gene: TRBV27
d_gene: NA
abundance: NA
CDR3nt: TGTGCCAGCAGTGCAGGGGGGTATCTCCACGAGCAGTACTTC
CDR3aa: CASSAGGYLHEQYF

j_gene: TRBJ2-1
v_gene: TRBV29-1
d_gene: NA
abundance: NA
CDR3nt: TGCAGCGTTGAGCGCAGGGTCAATGAGCAGTTCTTC
CDR3aa: CSVERRVNEQFF

j_gene: TRBJ2-3
v_gene: TRBV12-3/TRBV12-4
d_gene: TRBD2
abundance: NA
CDR3nt: TGTGCCAGCAGTTTGCGACTAGCGGGAATCGGCACAGATACGCAGTATTTT
CDR3aa: CASSLRLAGIGTDTQYF

j_gene: TRBJ2-3
v_gene: TRBV3-1
d_gene: NA
abundance: NA
CDR3nt: TGTGCCAGCAGCCCCACTTGGGTAAGCACAGATACGCAGTATTTT
CDR3aa: CASSPTWVSTDTQYF

j_gene: TRBJ2-1
v_gene: TRBV27
d_gene: TRBD2
abundance: NA
CDR3nt: TGTGCCAGCAGTCCAACGGTACTAGCGGGGGTCTACAATGAGCAGTTCTTC
CDR3aa: CASSPTVLAGVYNEQFF

j_gene: TRBJ2-4
v_gene: TRBV7-2
d_gene: TRBD2
abundance: NA
CDR3nt: TGTGCCAGCAGCCCCGGGGGGGTAGTTCCCCACATTCAGTACTTC
CDR3aa: CASSPGGVVPHIQYF

j_gene: TRBJ2-3
v_gene: TRBV28
d_gene: TRBD1
abundance: NA
CDR3nt: TGTGCCAGCAGTTTACGTCCAGGACAGGGGGACACAGATACGCAGTATTTT
CDR3aa: CASSLRPGQGDTDTQYF

j_gene: TRBJ2-3
v_gene: TRBV7-2
d_gene: NA
abundance: few
CDR3nt: TGTGCCAGCAGCCTCGAGCGGAGGATCACAGATACGCAGTATTTT
CDR3aa: CASSLERRITDTQYF

j_gene: TRBJ2-3
v_gene: TRBV20-1
d_gene: NA
abundance: NA
CDR3nt: TGCAGTGCTAGCCCCTTCCTCAGCGGGGACATAGATACGCAGTATTTT
CDR3aa: CSASPFLSGDIDTQYF

j_gene: TRBJ2-4
v_gene: TRBV7-2
d_gene: TRBD2
abundance: NA
CDR3nt: TGTGCCAGCAGCTCCCGGCCCGGGGGGGACATTCAGTACTTC
CDR3aa: CASSSRPGGDIQYF

j_gene: TRBJ2-1
v_gene: TRBV9
d_gene: NA
abundance: once
CDR3nt: TGTGCCAGCAGCCCCCTCAGACTCGACAATGAGCAGTTCTTC
CDR3aa: CASSPLRLDNEQFF